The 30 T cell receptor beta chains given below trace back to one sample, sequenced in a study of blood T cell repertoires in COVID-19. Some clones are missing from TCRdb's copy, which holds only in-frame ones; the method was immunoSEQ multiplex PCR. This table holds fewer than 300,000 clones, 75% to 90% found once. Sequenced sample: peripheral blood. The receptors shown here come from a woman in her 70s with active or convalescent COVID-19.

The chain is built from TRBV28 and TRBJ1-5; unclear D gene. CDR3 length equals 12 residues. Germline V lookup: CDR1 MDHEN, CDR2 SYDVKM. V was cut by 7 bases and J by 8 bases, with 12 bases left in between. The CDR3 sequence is CASNTPTEPQHF. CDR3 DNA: TGTGCCAGCAATACCCCAACGGAGCCCCAGCATTTT.

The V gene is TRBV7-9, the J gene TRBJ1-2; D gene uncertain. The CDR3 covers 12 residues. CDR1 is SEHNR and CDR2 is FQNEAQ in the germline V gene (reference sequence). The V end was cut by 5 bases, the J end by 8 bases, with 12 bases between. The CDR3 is CASSPLLGGYTF. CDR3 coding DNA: TGTGCCAGCAGCCCCCTTCTCGGGGGCTACACCTTC.

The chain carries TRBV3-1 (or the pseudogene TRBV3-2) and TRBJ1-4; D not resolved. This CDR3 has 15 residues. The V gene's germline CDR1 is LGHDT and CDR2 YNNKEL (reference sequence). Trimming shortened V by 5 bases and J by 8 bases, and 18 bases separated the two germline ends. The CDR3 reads CASSDSSFSTEKLFF. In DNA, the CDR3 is TGTGCCAGCAGCGACTCCTCTTTTTCCACGGAAAAACTGTTTTTT.

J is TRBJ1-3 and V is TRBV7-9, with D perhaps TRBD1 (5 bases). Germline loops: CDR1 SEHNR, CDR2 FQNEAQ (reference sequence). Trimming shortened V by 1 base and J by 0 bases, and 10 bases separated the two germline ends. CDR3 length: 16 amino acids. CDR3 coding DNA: TGTGCCAGCAGCTTAGGGACAACGGGCTCTGGAAACACCATATATTTT. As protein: CASSLGTTGSGNTIYF.

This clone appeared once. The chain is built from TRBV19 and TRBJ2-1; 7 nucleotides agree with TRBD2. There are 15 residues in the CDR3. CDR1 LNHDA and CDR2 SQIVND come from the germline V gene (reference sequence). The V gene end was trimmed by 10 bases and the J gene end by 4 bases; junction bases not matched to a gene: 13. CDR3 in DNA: TGTGCCACCTCCTCCGCGACTAGCAGTTACAATGAGCAGTTCTTC. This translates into CATSSATSSYNEQFF.

The DNA of the CDR3 is TGTGCCAGCAGCCAGTACGGAGGGAATAGCAATCAGCCCCAGCATTTT. Translated: CASSQYGGNSNQPQHF. The gene calls are TRBV3-1 (or the pseudogene TRBV3-2) and TRBJ1-5; the D is unclear. V lost 3 bases, J lost 0 bases, and 12 bases lay in between. The CDR3 spans 16 residues. Germline V gene sequence: CDR1 LGHDT, CDR2 YNNKEL (reference sequence).

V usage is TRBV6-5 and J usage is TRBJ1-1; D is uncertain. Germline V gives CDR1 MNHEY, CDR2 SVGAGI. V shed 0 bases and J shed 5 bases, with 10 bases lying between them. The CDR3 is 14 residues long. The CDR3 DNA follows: TGTGCCAGCAGTTACTCGAAGTCTAGTACTGAAGCTTTCTTT. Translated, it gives CASSYSKSSTEAFF.

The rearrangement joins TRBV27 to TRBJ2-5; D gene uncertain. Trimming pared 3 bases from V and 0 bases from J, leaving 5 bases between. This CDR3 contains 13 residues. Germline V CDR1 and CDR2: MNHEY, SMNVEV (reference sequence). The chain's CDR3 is CASSLAYQETQYF. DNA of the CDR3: TGTGCCAGCAGTTTGGCCTACCAAGAGACCCAGTACTTC.

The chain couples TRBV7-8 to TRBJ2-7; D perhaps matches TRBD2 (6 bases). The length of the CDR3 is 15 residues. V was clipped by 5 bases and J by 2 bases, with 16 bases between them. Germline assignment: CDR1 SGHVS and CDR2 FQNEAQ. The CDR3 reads CASSARRLDPYEQYF. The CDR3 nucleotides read TGTGCCAGCAGCGCACGTCGACTAGATCCCTACGAGCAGTACTTC.

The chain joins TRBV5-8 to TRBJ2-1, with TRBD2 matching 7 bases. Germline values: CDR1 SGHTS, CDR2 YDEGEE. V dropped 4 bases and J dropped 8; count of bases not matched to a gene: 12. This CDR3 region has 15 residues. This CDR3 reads CASSQARLASDEQFF. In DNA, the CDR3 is TGTGCCAGCAGCCAGGCGAGACTAGCTAGTGATGAGCAGTTCTTC.

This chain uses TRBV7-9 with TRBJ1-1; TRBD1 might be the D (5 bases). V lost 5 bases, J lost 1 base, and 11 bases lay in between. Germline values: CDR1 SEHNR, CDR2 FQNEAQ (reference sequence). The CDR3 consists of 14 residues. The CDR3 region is CASSLQDQNTEAFF. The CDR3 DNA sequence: TGTGCCAGCAGCCTACAGGATCAGAACACTGAAGCTTTCTTT.

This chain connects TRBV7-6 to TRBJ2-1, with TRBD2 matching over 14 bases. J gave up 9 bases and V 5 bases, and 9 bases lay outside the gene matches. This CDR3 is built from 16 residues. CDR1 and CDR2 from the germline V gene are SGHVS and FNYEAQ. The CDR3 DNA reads TGTGCCAGCAGCCGCCCGGGACTAGCGGGAGTGGGTGAGCAGTTCTTC. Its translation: CASSRPGLAGVGEQFF.

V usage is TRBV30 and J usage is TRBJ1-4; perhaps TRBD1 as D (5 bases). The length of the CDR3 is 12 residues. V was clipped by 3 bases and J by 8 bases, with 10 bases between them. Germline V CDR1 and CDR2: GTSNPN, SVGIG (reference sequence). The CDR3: CAWSPPGEKLFF. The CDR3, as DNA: TGTGCCTGGAGCCCCCCAGGGGAAAAACTGTTTTTT.

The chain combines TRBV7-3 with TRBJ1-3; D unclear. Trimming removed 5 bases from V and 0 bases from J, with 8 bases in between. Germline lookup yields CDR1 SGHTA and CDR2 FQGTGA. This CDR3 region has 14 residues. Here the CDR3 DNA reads TGTGCCAGCAGCCCGGGAAGCTCTGGAAACACCATATATTTT. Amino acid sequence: CASSPGSSGNTIYF.

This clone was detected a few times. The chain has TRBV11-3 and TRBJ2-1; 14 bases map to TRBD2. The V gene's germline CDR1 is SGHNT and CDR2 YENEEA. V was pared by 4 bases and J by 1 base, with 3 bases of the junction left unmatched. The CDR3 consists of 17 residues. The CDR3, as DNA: TGTGCCAGCAGCTGGGGACTAGCGGGGGAATCCTACAATGAGCAGTTCTTC. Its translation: CASSWGLAGESYNEQFF.

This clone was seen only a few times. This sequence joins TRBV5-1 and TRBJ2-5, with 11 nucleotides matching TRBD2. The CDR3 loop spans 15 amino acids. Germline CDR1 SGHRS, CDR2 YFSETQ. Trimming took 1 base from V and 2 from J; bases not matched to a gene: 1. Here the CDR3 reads CASSLTSGGQETQYF. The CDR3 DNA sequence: TGCGCCAGCAGCTTGACTAGCGGGGGACAAGAGACCCAGTACTTC.

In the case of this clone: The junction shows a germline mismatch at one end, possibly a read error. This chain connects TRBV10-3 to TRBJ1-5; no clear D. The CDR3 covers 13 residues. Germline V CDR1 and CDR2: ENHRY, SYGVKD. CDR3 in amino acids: CAITEGLNQPQHF. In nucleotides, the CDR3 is TGTGCCATCACTGAGGGCCTTAATCAGCCCCAGCATTTT.

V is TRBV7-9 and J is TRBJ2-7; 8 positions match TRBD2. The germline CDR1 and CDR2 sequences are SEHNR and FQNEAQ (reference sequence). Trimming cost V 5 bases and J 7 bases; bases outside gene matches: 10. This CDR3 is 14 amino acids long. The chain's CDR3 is CASSPHGGAGEQYF. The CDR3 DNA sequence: TGTGCCAGCAGCCCCCACGGGGGGGCGGGGGAGCAGTACTTC.

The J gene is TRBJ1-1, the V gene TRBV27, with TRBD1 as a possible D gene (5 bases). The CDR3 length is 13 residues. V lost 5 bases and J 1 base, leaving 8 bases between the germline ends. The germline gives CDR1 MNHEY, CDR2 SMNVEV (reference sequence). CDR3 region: CASSKGQNTEAFF. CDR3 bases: TGTGCCAGCAGTAAAGGACAGAACACTGAAGCTTTCTTT.

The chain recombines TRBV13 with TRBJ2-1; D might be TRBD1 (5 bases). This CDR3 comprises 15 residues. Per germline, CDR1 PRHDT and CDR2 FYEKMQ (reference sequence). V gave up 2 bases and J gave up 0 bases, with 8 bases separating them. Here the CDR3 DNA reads TGTGCCAGCAGCTTAAGGGGCAGCTCCTACAATGAGCAGTTCTTC. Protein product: CASSLRGSSYNEQFF. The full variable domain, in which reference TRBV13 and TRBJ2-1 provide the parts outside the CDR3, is AAGVIQSPRHLIKEKRETATLKCYPIPRHDTVYWYQQGPGQDPQFLISFYEKMQSDKGSIPDRFSAQQFSDYHSELNMSSLELGDSALYFCASSLRGSSYNEQFFGPGTRLTVL.

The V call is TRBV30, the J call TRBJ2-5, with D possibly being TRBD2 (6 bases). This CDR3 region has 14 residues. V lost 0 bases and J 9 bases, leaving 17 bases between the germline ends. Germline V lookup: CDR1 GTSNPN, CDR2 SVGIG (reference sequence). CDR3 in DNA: TGTGCCTGGAGTGTTACTGAGGGGTGGGGGGCCCAGTACTTC. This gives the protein CAWSVTEGWGAQYF. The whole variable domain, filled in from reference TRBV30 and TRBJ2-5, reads SQTIHQWPATLVQPVGSPLSLECTVEGTSNPNLYWYRQAAGRGLQLLFYSVGIGQISSEVPQNLSASRPQDRQFILSSKKLLLSDSGFYLCAWSVTEGWGAQYFGPGTRLLVL.

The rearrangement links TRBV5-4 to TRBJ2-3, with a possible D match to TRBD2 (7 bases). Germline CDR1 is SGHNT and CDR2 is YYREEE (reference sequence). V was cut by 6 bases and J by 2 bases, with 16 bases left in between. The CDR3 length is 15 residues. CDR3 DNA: TGTGCCAGCACTAGGGGGGGGCGTCCCACAGATACGCAGTATTTT. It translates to CASTRGGRPTDTQYF.

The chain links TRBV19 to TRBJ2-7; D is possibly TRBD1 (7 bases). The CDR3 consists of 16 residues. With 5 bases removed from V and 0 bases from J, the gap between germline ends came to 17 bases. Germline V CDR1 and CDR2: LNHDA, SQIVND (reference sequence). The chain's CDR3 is CASSAGGTAASYEQYF. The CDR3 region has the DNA TGTGCCAGTAGTGCAGGGGGGACAGCGGCCTCCTACGAGCAGTACTTC.

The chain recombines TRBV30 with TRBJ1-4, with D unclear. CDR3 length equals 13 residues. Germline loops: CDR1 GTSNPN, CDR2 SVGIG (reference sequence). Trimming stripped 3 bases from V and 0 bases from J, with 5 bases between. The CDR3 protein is CAWRGATNEKLFF. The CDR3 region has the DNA TGTGCCTGGAGGGGAGCAACTAATGAAAAACTGTTTTTT. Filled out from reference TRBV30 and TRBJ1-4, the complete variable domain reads SQTIHQWPATLVQPVGSPLSLECTVEGTSNPNLYWYRQAAGRGLQLLFYSVGIGQISSEVPQNLSASRPQDRQFILSSKKLLLSDSGFYLCAWRGATNEKLFFGSGTQLSVL.

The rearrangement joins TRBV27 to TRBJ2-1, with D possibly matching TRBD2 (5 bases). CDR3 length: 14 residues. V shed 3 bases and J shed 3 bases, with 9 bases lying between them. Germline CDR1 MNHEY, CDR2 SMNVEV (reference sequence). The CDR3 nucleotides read TGTGCCAGCAGTTTGGCGGGCTTCTACAATGAGCAGTTCTTC. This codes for CASSLAGFYNEQFF.

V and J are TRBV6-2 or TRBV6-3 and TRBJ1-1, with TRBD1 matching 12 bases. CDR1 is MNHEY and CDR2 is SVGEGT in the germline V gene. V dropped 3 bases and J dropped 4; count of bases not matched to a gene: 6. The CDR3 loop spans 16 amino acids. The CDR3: CASSYEGQGALTEAFF. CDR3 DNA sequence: TGTGCCAGCAGTTATGAGGGACAGGGGGCTCTCACTGAAGCTTTCTTT.

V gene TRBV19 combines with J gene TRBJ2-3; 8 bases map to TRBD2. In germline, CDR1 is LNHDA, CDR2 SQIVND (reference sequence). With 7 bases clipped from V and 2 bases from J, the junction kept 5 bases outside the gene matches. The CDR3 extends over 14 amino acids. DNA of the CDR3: TGTGCCAGTATGGACGGGAGGGCCACAGATACGCAGTATTTT. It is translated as CASMDGRATDTQYF.

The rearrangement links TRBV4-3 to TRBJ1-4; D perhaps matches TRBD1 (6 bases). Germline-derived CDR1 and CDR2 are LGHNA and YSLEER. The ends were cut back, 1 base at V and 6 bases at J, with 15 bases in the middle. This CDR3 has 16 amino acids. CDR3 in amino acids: CASSQGRGGRDEKLFF. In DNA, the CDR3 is TGCGCCAGCAGCCAAGGACGCGGGGGGCGCGATGAAAAACTGTTTTTT.

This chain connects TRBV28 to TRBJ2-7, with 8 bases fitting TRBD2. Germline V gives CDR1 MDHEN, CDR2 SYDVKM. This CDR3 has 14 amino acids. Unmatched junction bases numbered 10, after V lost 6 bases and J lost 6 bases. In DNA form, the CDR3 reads TGTGCCAGCAGCCCACTAGCGGCACAGGGCGAGCAGTACTTC. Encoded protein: CASSPLAAQGEQYF.

The CDR3 reads CASRGGGGLQETQYF. In nucleotides, the CDR3 is TGTGCCAGCAGGGGAGGGGGGGGACTCCAAGAGACCCAGTACTTC. The chain carries TRBV3-1 (or the pseudogene TRBV3-2) and TRBJ2-5; D perhaps matches TRBD2 (7 bases). Germline-derived CDR1 and CDR2 are LGHDT and YNNKEL (reference sequence). CDR3 length: 15 residues. Trimming took off 6 bases at V and 1 base at J, with 15 bases between the two ends.